These 29 T cell receptor beta chains share one sample of origin, sequenced in a study of cytomegalovirus exposure and HLA in healthy donors. Use of 60 Vbeta and 13 Jbeta primers characterized the PCR. Assay used: immunoSEQ multiplex PCR; TCRdb lists only in-frame clones, some missing. The sample gives 85,000 to 90,000 clones, 65% to 80% of which show up once; around 3% is in the top ten. Specimen: PBMCs. These receptors originate from a man in his thirties or forties in good health and CMV-seronegative.

The rearrangement joins TRBV19 to TRBJ1-1; perhaps TRBD1 as D (5 bases). The ends were cut back, 6 bases at V and 1 base at J, with 15 bases in the middle. The germline gives CDR1 LNHDA, CDR2 SQIVND (reference sequence). The CDR3 is 15 amino acids. CDR3: CASSTTDSQNTEAFF. CDR3 coding DNA: TGTGCCAGTAGCACCACCGACAGCCAGAACACTGAAGCTTTCTTT. Drawing the rest from reference TRBV19 and TRBJ1-1, the complete variable domain is DGGITQSPKYLFRKEGQNVTLSCEQNLNHDAMYWYRQDPGQGLRLIYYSQIVNDFQKGDIAEGYSVSREKKESFPLTVTSAQKNPTAFYLCASSTTDSQNTEAFFGQGTRLTVV.

This chain links TRBV5-1 with TRBJ2-6; D uncertain. The CDR3 contains 12 residues. The germline gives CDR1 SGHRS, CDR2 YFSETQ. V shed 0 bases and J shed 11 bases, with 6 bases lying between them. CDR3 sequence: CASSLGQDVLTF. CDR3 sequence (DNA): TGCGCCAGCAGCTTGGGGCAGGACGTCCTGACTTTC.

The CDR3 bases are TGTGCCAGCAGCTTAACCTGGGACAGGTCCCTTGACTATGGCTACACCTTC. Translating it yields CASSLTWDRSLDYGYTF. V is TRBV7-9 and J is TRBJ1-2, with 8 nucleotides matching TRBD1. Trimming removed 2 bases from V and 3 bases from J; junction bases left unmatched: 11. CDR1 and CDR2 from the germline V gene are SEHNR and FQNEAQ (reference sequence). This CDR3 contains 17 residues.

There are a few counts of this clone. The CDR3 here is CASSYSGAANYGYTF. The CDR3 coding sequence is TGTGCCAGCAGTTACTCGGGGGCGGCTAACTATGGCTACACCTTC. This chain uses TRBV6-6 with TRBJ1-2; a weak D match, TRBD1 (6 bases). CDR1 and CDR2 (germline): MNHNY, SVGAGI (reference sequence). The length of the CDR3 is 15 residues. Deletions cut 0 bases from V and 0 bases from J, with 8 bases between.

This chain joins TRBV7-2 and TRBJ1-5, with D perhaps matching TRBD1 (6 bases). V was pared by 8 bases and J by 9 bases, with 23 bases between. Germline V gene lookup returns CDR1 SGHTA and CDR2 FQGNSA. The length of the CDR3 is 15 residues. In DNA, the CDR3 is TGTGCCAGCGGGACGGAATGGGGGCCTGAGAGGCCCCAGCATTTT. Its protein is CASGTEWGPERPQHF.

The V and J genes are TRBV15 and TRBJ1-1, with 9 bases aligning to TRBD1. From germline, CDR1 is LNHNV and CDR2 YYDKDF (reference sequence). CDR3 length: 17 amino acids. The trim removed 6 bases at V and 0 bases at J, leaving 11 bases unmatched. Here the CDR3 reads CATRKGAGTGLNTEAFF. CDR3 nucleotide sequence: TGTGCCACCAGAAAAGGGGCCGGGACAGGGCTGAACACTGAAGCTTTCTTT.

The V gene is TRBV28, the J gene TRBJ1-1, with D uncertain. This CDR3 is 14 amino acids long. The V end lost 1 base, the J end lost 1 base, and 7 bases lay between the germline ends. From germline, CDR1 is MDHEN and CDR2 SYDVKM. For the CDR3, the DNA is TGTGCCAGCAGTTTATTTGAGGGGAACACTGAAGCTTTCTTT. This gives the protein CASSLFEGNTEAFF.

The chain employs TRBV13 and TRBJ2-3, with a possible D match to TRBD1 (6 bases). Looked up from germline, CDR1 is PRHDT and CDR2 is FYEKMQ (reference sequence). The CDR3 spans 15 residues. Deletions cut 5 bases from V and 0 bases from J, with 12 bases between. CDR3 region: CASSLNRASTDTQYF. The CDR3 bases are TGTGCCAGCAGCCTTAACAGGGCTAGCACAGATACGCAGTATTTT.

V and J are TRBV27 and TRBJ2-1; TRBD2 might be the D (5 bases). V was cut by 3 bases and J by 2 bases, with 8 bases left in between. The CDR3 has 14 residues. The germline gives CDR1 MNHEY, CDR2 SMNVEV (reference sequence). CDR3 nucleotides: TGTGCCAGCAGTTTCGACGGGACCTACAATGAGCAGTTCTTC. Translating it yields CASSFDGTYNEQFF.

The chain recombines TRBV5-6 with TRBJ1-2; D is uncertain. From germline, CDR1 is SGHDT and CDR2 YYEEEE. V was clipped by 1 base and J by 4 bases, with 11 bases between them. This CDR3 is 14 amino acids long. The CDR3 protein is CASSLLQAAYGYTF. The CDR3 nucleotides read TGTGCCAGCAGCTTGCTCCAGGCCGCCTATGGCTACACCTTC.

The V and J genes are TRBV10-3 and TRBJ2-7, with 9 bases lining up with TRBD1. In germline, CDR1 is ENHRY, CDR2 SYGVKD. V dropped 2 bases and J dropped 6; count of bases not matched to a gene: 14. The CDR3 loop spans 17 amino acids. The CDR3 DNA reads TGTGCCATCAGTGAGGGGGCGACCGGGACAGGGACGAGCGAGCAGTACTTC. Amino acids: CAISEGATGTGTSEQYF.

The rearrangement joins TRBV5-6 to TRBJ2-7; tentative D call: TRBD1 (5 bases). V shed 4 bases and J shed 3 bases, with 11 bases lying between them. CDR3 length: 13 amino acids. CDR1 is SGHDT, CDR2 YYEEEE, per germline. The CDR3 DNA sequence: TGTGCCAGCAGCCATCGACAGCGCTACGAGCAGTACTTC. Encoded protein: CASSHRQRYEQYF.

This rearrangement joins TRBV18 to TRBJ2-3; D may be TRBD2 (6 bases). Trimming pared 6 bases from V and 4 bases from J, leaving 14 bases between. This CDR3 spans 14 amino acids. Germline lookup yields CDR1 KGHSH and CDR2 LQKENI. CDR3: CASSLGRGADTQYF. The DNA of the CDR3 is TGTGCCAGCTCCCTTGGGCGGGGAGCAGATACGCAGTATTTT. Supplemented by reference TRBV18 and TRBJ2-3, the full variable domain reads NAGVMQNPRHLVRRRGQEARLRCSPMKGHSHVYWYRQLPEEGLKFMVYLQKENIIDESGMPKERFSAEFPKEGPSILRIQQVVRGDSAAYFCASSLGRGADTQYFGPGTRLTVL.

This clone appeared a few times. V gene TRBV7-2 combines with J gene TRBJ1-5, with TRBD1 matching over 10 bases. The CDR3 sequence is 15 residues long. After removal of 2 bases from V and 9 bases from J, the junction contained 7 bases not matched to a gene. The germline CDR1 and CDR2 sequences are SGHTA and FQGNSA. The CDR3 DNA is TGTGCCAGCAGCTTATCGGGACAGGGGTTCAGGCCCCAGCATTTT. Amino acid sequence: CASSLSGQGFRPQHF. The full variable domain, in which reference TRBV7-2 and TRBJ1-5 provide the parts outside the CDR3, is GAGVSQSPSNKVTEKGKDVELRCDPISGHTALYWYRQSLGQGLEFLIYFQGNSAPDKSGLPSDRFSAERTGGSVSTLTIQRTQQEDSAVYLCASSLSGQGFRPQHFGDGTRLSIL.

The chain links TRBV11-3 to TRBJ1-6, with 7 positions matching TRBD1. Germline trimming cut 5 bases from V and 8 bases from J; bases unmatched to any gene: 15. The CDR3 totals 17 residues. Germline V lookup: CDR1 SGHNT, CDR2 YENEEA. The CDR3 DNA sequence: TGTGCCAGCAGCCGAGGCCTGACAGGGTACGAGTATTCACCCCTCCACTTT. Its protein is CASSRGLTGYEYSPLHF.

Of note for this clone: Other DNA sequences in this sample translate to the same CDR3. The J gene is TRBJ2-3, the V gene TRBV12-5; tentatively, D is TRBD2 (6 bases). V dropped 5 bases and J dropped 2 bases, with 11 bases sitting between them. The V gene's germline CDR1 is LGHNT and CDR2 FRNRAP. CDR3 size: 14 residues. The CDR3 loop is CASGTGTLTDTQYF. In DNA form, the CDR3 reads TGTGCTAGTGGTACCGGGACTCTCACAGATACGCAGTATTTT.

The chain couples TRBV6-4 to TRBJ2-1; 9 bases align to TRBD1. V gave up 2 bases and J gave up 6 bases; unmatched junction bases: 8. In germline, CDR1 is MRHNA, CDR2 SNTAGT. CDR3 size: 16 residues. CDR3 in amino acids: CASSDLDRGEINEQFF. The CDR3 region has the DNA TGTGCCAGCAGTGACCTGGACAGGGGTGAAATCAATGAGCAGTTCTTC.

The genes are TRBV5-1 and TRBJ2-6, with D tentatively TRBD2 (6 bases). The length of the CDR3 is 16 residues. V lost 2 bases and J lost 4, with 13 bases in between. Germline V lookup: CDR1 SGHRS, CDR2 YFSETQ. The CDR3 loop reads CASSLGGDSGANVLTF. Written as DNA, the CDR3 is TGCGCCAGCAGCTTAGGAGGGGACTCCGGGGCCAACGTCCTGACTTTC.

The chain employs TRBV29-1 and TRBJ2-5; tentatively, D is TRBD1 (7 bases). Gene TRBJ2-7 matches the end of the DNA better, so the J call may be wrong. This CDR3 region has 12 residues. CDR1 is SQVTM, CDR2 ANQGSEA, per germline. The CDR3 reads CSASGGIYEQYF. The CDR3 DNA sequence: TGCAGCGCTTCAGGGGGGATCTACGAGCAGTACTTC.

The V call is TRBV28, the J call TRBJ2-7; 9 nucleotides match TRBD2. CDR1 is MDHEN, CDR2 SYDVKM, per germline. With V trimmed by 2 bases and J by 2 bases, 1 base remained unmatched. The CDR3 totals 14 residues. CDR3 in amino acids: CASSLAGGPYEQYF. The CDR3 nucleotides are TGTGCCAGCAGTTTAGCGGGGGGGCCCTACGAGCAGTACTTC.

V is TRBV11-2 and J is TRBJ1-2, with D maybe TRBD1 (5 bases). V shed 6 bases and J shed 2 bases, with 13 bases lying between them. Germline V gives CDR1 SGHAT, CDR2 FQNNGV. CDR3 length: 14 residues. CDR3 in amino acids: CASSPLGANYGYTF. The DNA of the CDR3 is TGTGCCAGCAGTCCTTTAGGGGCAAACTATGGCTACACCTTC. Full variable domain (missing parts from reference TRBV11-2 and TRBJ1-2): EAGVAQSPRYKIIEKRQSVAFWCNPISGHATLYWYQQILGQGPKLLIQFQNNGVVDDSQLPKDRFSAERLKGVDSTLKIQPAKLEDSAVYLCASSPLGANYGYTFGSGTRLTVV.

The chain carries TRBV7-9 and TRBJ2-2; D perhaps matches TRBD2 (6 bases). V was trimmed by 5 bases and J by 3 bases, leaving 13 bases between them. CDR1 and CDR2 (germline): SEHNR, FQNEAQ (reference sequence). The CDR3 covers 15 residues. The CDR3 protein is CASSRGTYHTGELFF. The CDR3 nucleotides read TGTGCCAGCAGCCGAGGGACTTACCACACCGGGGAGCTGTTTTTT.

This chain joins TRBV5-1 and TRBJ2-5; D may be TRBD1 (5 bases). Germline-derived CDR1 and CDR2 are SGHRS and YFSETQ. The V and J ends lost 7 bases and 3 bases respectively, with 10 bases between them. This CDR3 spans 12 amino acids. CDR3 nucleotide sequence: TGCGCCAGCTCGGAGACAGAAGAGACCCAGTACTTC. Its translation: CASSETEETQYF.

This chain connects TRBV5-4 to TRBJ2-7, with 15 bases lining up with TRBD2. This CDR3 has 18 residues. In germline, CDR1 is SGHNT, CDR2 YYREEE (reference sequence). V was pared by 4 bases and J by 2 bases, with 10 bases of the junction left unmatched. CDR3 coding DNA: TGTGCCAGCAGCGACGGACTAGCGGGGGGGCCGCCCGCCTACGAGCAGTACTTC. Translation: CASSDGLAGGPPAYEQYF.

The CDR3, as DNA: TGTGCCAGCTCACAGGGCTCTGGGGCCAACGTCCTGACTTTC. This sequence encodes CASSQGSGANVLTF. The J gene is TRBJ2-6, the V gene TRBV7-9; maybe TRBD1 (6 bases). CDR1 SEHNR and CDR2 FQNEAQ come from the germline V gene (reference sequence). This CDR3 region has 14 residues. V was shortened by 8 bases and J by 0 bases, with 8 bases between the two germline ends.

The rearrangement uses TRBV7-6 and TRBJ1-3; no clear D gene. The CDR3 covers 15 residues. In germline, CDR1 is SGHVS, CDR2 FNYEAQ. V lost 0 bases, J lost 0 bases, and 6 bases lay in between. The CDR3 sequence: CASSLAETSGNTIYF. The CDR3 coding sequence is TGTGCCAGCAGCTTAGCGGAGACCTCTGGAAACACCATATATTTT.

The V and J genes are TRBV7-9 and TRBJ2-2, with unresolved D. V gave up 1 base and J gave up 0 bases, with 6 bases separating them. Looked up from germline, CDR1 is SEHNR and CDR2 is FQNEAQ (reference sequence). This CDR3 has 15 residues. CDR3 DNA: TGTGCCAGCAGCTTAGGGAGTTCGAACACCGGGGAGCTGTTTTTT. It translates to CASSLGSSNTGELFF.

The sample holds a few counts of this clone. This chain uses TRBV2 with TRBJ2-7; D is perhaps TRBD2 (5 bases). This CDR3 has 14 amino acids. Per the germline V gene, CDR1 is SNHLY and CDR2 is FYNNEI. Trimming removed 7 bases at V and 4 bases at J, with 17 bases between. CDR3 sequence reads: CASTGRGPRYEQYF. CDR3 bases: TGTGCCAGCACTGGACGGGGTCCGCGTTACGAGCAGTACTTC.

This clone was seen only once. The CDR3 spells CASSHASGGAAALHF. In nucleotides, the CDR3 is TGTGCCAGCAGCCATGCGAGTGGGGGGGCCGCCGCCCTCCACTTT. The genes are TRBV14 and TRBJ1-6; D might be TRBD1 (6 bases). The V gene's germline CDR1 is SGHDN and CDR2 FVKESK. Trimming took 3 bases from V and 14 from J, leaving 20 bases between them. This CDR3 spans 15 amino acids.